These 19 T cell receptor beta chains share one sample of origin, sequenced in a study of naive and memory T cell subsets. An equimolar mix of two oligonucleotides served as the beta constant-region primer for TRBC1 and TRBC2. TCRdb independently ran MiXCR on the UMI-ligation and nested PCR reads; one entry per CDR3 protein. The top ten clones hold roughly a fifth of a sample with tens of thousands of distinct CDR3 sequences, 13% of them seen once. Sequencing input: effector memory CD4+ T cells from blood. Subset noted: effector memory, CD45RA- CD27-. The receptor set was obtained from a human donor in good health.

The CDR3 nucleotides are TGTGCCAGCAGCTTAGCTGGGACTAGCGGGAGATATAATACGCAGTATTTT. Residues: CASSLAGTSGRYNTQYF. The genes are TRBV7-2 and TRBJ2-3, with 14 bases identical to TRBD2. V trimming: 0 bases; J trimming: 7 bases; junction bases outside the gene matches: 6. Germline CDR1 is SGHTA and CDR2 is FQGNSA. This CDR3 has 17 residues.

This clonotype has more than one count but fewer than ten. DNA of the CDR3: TGTGCCAGCAGTGCTGACAGGTTCTACAATGAGCAGTTCTTC. It specifies CASSADRFYNEQFF. This sequence joins TRBV2 and TRBJ2-1; D perhaps matches TRBD1 (6 bases). The CDR3 totals 14 residues. Between the trimmed V and J ends, which lost 4 bases and 3 bases, there was a span of 10 bases. Per germline, CDR1 SNHLY and CDR2 FYNNEI.

This sequence joins TRBV3-1 and TRBJ2-1, with 13 bases identical to TRBD2. This CDR3 spans 17 amino acids. The germline CDR1 and CDR2 sequences are LGHDT and YNNKEL (reference sequence). The junction had 5 bases not matched to a gene; V was cut back by 2 bases and J by 4 bases. The CDR3 reads CASSQRTSGRTYNEQFF. Here the CDR3 DNA reads TGTGCCAGCAGCCAAAGGACTAGCGGGAGAACGTACAATGAGCAGTTCTTC.

This clonotype was picked up a small number of times. The V and J genes are TRBV27 and TRBJ2-3, with D tentatively TRBD2 (11 bases). Trimming left V 5 bases short and J 3 bases short, with 30 bases between. The CDR3 runs 20 residues. CDR1 and CDR2 from the germline V gene are MNHEY and SMNVEV (reference sequence). The CDR3 DNA reads TGTGCCAGCAGTATCGGGACAGGGGCTAGCGGGAGGCTTTGGACAGATACGCAGTATTTT. It yields the protein CASSIGTGASGRLWTDTQYF.

The chain couples TRBV20-1 to TRBJ1-2; a possible D gene is TRBD1 (6 bases). In germline, CDR1 is DFQATT, CDR2 SNEGSKA (reference sequence). There are 15 residues in the CDR3. The ends were cut back, 1 base at V and 2 bases at J, with 14 bases in the middle. The chain's CDR3 is CSARVSTGTNYGYTF. The CDR3 nucleotides read TGCAGTGCTAGAGTCTCCACCGGGACAAACTATGGCTACACCTTC.

The table lists this clonotype with a few counts. V gene TRBV27 combines with J gene TRBJ1-6; possibly TRBD1 for D (5 bases). V gave up 7 bases and J gave up 7 bases, with 14 bases separating them. The germline V gene encodes CDR1 MNHEY and CDR2 SMNVEV (reference sequence). The CDR3 extends over 14 amino acids. This chain's CDR3 is CASTPRVSNSPLHF. For the CDR3, the DNA is TGTGCCAGCACCCCCAGGGTCTCCAATTCACCCCTCCACTTT.

This clonotype was counted at least ten times. V usage is TRBV20-1 and J usage is TRBJ2-3, with a possible D match to TRBD2 (5 bases). The V end was cut by 3 bases, the J end by 3 bases, with 16 bases between. The CDR3 covers 15 residues. CDR1 is DFQATT, CDR2 SNEGSKA, per germline (reference sequence). In nucleotides, the CDR3 is TGCAGTGCTAGTCTTCCCGGAGGTTCAACAGATACGCAGTATTTT. This translates into CSASLPGGSTDTQYF.

The rearrangement joins TRBV7-9 to TRBJ2-7; D remains ambiguous. V was pared by 1 base and J by 2 bases, with 9 bases between. The germline CDR1 and CDR2 sequences are SEHNR and FQNEAQ (reference sequence). CDR3 size: 14 residues. The CDR3 DNA reads as TGTGCCAGCAGCTTAGTGCGCCAGCCCTACGAGCAGTACTTC. Its protein is CASSLVRQPYEQYF.

The rearrangement joins TRBV30 to TRBJ1-3; 10 bases are a match to TRBD1. The CDR3 loop spans 15 amino acids. V dropped 2 bases and J dropped 4; count of bases not matched to a gene: 5. Per the germline V gene, CDR1 is GTSNPN and CDR2 is SVGIG (reference sequence). The CDR3 DNA follows: TGTGCCTGGAGTCAGGGACAGGGGAGAGGAAACACCATATATTTT. The encoded protein is CAWSQGQGRGNTIYF. The full variable domain, with the rest looked up from reference TRBV30 and TRBJ1-3, is SQTIHQWPATLVQPVGSPLSLECTVEGTSNPNLYWYRQAAGRGLQLLFYSVGIGQISSEVPQNLSASRPQDRQFILSSKKLLLSDSGFYLCAWSQGQGRGNTIYFGEGSWLTVV.

The chain employs TRBV5-6 and TRBJ1-5; a possible D gene is TRBD1 (5 bases). V lost 4 bases to trimming and J lost 11 bases, with 19 bases between them. CDR1 SGHDT and CDR2 YYEEEE come from the germline V gene. The CDR3 runs to 14 residues. The CDR3 sequence: CASSPPGGSGAQHF. In DNA form, the CDR3 reads TGTGCCAGCAGCCCCCCCGGGGGGTCCGGGGCCCAGCATTTT.

Only a few counts were recorded for this clonotype. The chain links TRBV7-2 to TRBJ2-7; tentatively, D is TRBD2 (6 bases). Germline V gene lookup returns CDR1 SGHTA and CDR2 FQGNSA. The CDR3 loop spans 14 amino acids. V lost 0 bases, J lost 12 bases, and 18 bases lay in between. The CDR3 sequence: CASSLAEGRSLRYF. The CDR3, as DNA: TGTGCCAGCAGCTTAGCGGAGGGCCGGAGTCTTAGGTACTTC.

This clonotype was observed once. V usage is TRBV11-1 and J usage is TRBJ2-1; 7 bases match TRBD2. The CDR3 sequence is 15 residues long. Trimming took 1 base from V and 3 from J; bases not matched to a gene: 3. Germline CDR1 and CDR2: SGHAT and FQDESV (reference sequence). The CDR3 spells CASSLGRELYNEQFF. The CDR3 DNA follows: TGTGCCAGCAGCTTAGGGCGGGAGCTCTACAATGAGCAGTTCTTC. The whole variable domain, remainder taken from reference TRBV11-1 and TRBJ2-1, is EAEVAQSPRYKITEKSQAVAFWCDPISGHATLYWYRQILGQGPELLVQFQDESVVDDSQLPKDRFSAERLKGVDSTLKIQPAELGDSAMYLCASSLGRELYNEQFFGPGTRLTVL.

This clonotype was seen a handful of times. The chain combines TRBV18 with TRBJ2-1; 11 positions match TRBD2. The junction had 1 base not matched to a gene; V was cut back by 8 bases and J by 4 bases. Germline CDR1 and CDR2: KGHSH and LQKENI. The CDR3 loop spans 13 amino acids. CDR3 DNA: TGTGCCAGCGGGACTAGCGGATACAATGAGCAGTTCTTC. Its protein is CASGTSGYNEQFF.

The chain carries TRBV2 and TRBJ1-2; no clear D. Trimming stripped 11 bases from V and 5 bases from J, with 18 bases between. The CDR3 extends over 13 amino acids. Germline CDR1 is SNHLY and CDR2 is FYNNEI. CDR3 residues: CAGTSWSQYGYTF. CDR3 bases: TGTGCCGGCACTAGCTGGTCGCAGTATGGCTACACCTTC.

The rearrangement uses TRBV4-3 and TRBJ2-1; 9 nucleotides match TRBD1. The germline CDR1 and CDR2 sequences are LGHNA and YSLEER. This CDR3 has 16 residues. V shed 1 base, J shed 6 bases, and the junction held 7 bases outside the gene matches. The CDR3 spells CASSQGLGTGSNEQFF. CDR3 nucleotides: TGCGCCAGCAGCCAAGGTCTTGGGACAGGGAGCAATGAGCAGTTCTTC.

The CDR3 DNA sequence: TGTGCCACCAGCGTAGGACAGGGAAGGGCCGGGGAGCTGTTTTTT. It codes for CATSVGQGRAGELFF. J is TRBJ2-2 and V is TRBV15, with TRBD1 matching 8 bases. The CDR3 is 15 amino acids. Looked up from germline, CDR1 is LNHNV and CDR2 is YYDKDF (reference sequence). The J segment lost 6 bases and the V segment lost 5 bases, leaving 8 bases of the junction unmatched.

J is TRBJ2-3 and V is TRBV7-2; TRBD2 aligns across 13 bases. The trim removed 4 bases at V and 6 bases at J, leaving 4 bases unmatched. Per germline, CDR1 SGHTA and CDR2 FQGNSA. CDR3 length: 15 residues. The CDR3 DNA reads as TGTGCCAGCAGCTCCGGACTAGCGGGAGACGATACGCAGTATTTT. Protein sequence: CASSSGLAGDDTQYF. Filled out from reference TRBV7-2 and TRBJ2-3, the complete variable domain reads GAGVSQSPSNKVTEKGKDVELRCDPISGHTALYWYRQSLGQGLEFLIYFQGNSAPDKSGLPSDRFSAERTGGSVSTLTIQRTQQEDSAVYLCASSSGLAGDDTQYFGPGTRLTVL.

The chain recombines TRBV6-1 with TRBJ1-4; D ambiguous. V was trimmed by 2 bases and J by 0 bases, leaving 10 bases between them. The germline CDR1 and CDR2 sequences are MNHNS and SASEGT. The CDR3 spans 16 residues. CDR3 sequence reads: CASSERGEATNEKLFF. CDR3 nucleotide sequence: TGTGCCAGCAGTGAACGGGGAGAAGCAACTAATGAAAAACTGTTTTTT.

In this sample, this clonotype turned up many times. The rearrangement joins TRBV9 to TRBJ2-5, with D maybe TRBD2 (6 bases). Trimming removed 3 bases from V and 2 bases from J, with 14 bases in between. The CDR3 has 15 residues. Germline V gene lookup returns CDR1 SGDLS and CDR2 YYNGEE. DNA of the CDR3: TGTGCCAGCAGCGCCCTGGGGCGGGATCAAGAGACCCAGTACTTC. This translates into CASSALGRDQETQYF.